Given below is one TCR beta chain in context. The TCR beta CDR3 regions underwent amplification using RNA transcripts as the source. Researchers ran a first-round RT-PCR on the TCR CDR3 using the HTBI primer set. Via MiXCR, TCRdb re-called the multiplex PCR reads, giving one row per CDR3 protein. This sample has 690,000 or so distinct CDR3 sequences, with 15% to 20% found just once. This record comes from a study of T cells in Graves' hyperthyroidism and ophthalmopathy. Germline loops: CDR1 MNHEY, CDR2 SVGAGI. CDR3 length: 14 residues. V was trimmed by 1 base and J by 4 bases, leaving 10 bases between them.

The sequence was obtained from a woman in her forties or fifties with Graves' hyperthyroidism that later progressed to Graves' ophthalmopathy. Sequencing was performed on blood. The V gene is TRBV6-5, the J gene TRBJ1-2; D gene uncertain. Written as DNA, the CDR3 is TGTGCCAGCAGTTACTTGGATCCTGGCTATGGCTACACCTTC. As protein: CASSYLDPGYGYTF.